This TCR beta chain was recorded in a study of T-cell memory formation after mild COVID-19. Findings and limits, study-wide: Day 15 to 85 contractors were CD4/CD8 balanced; later expanders leaned CD4+. Pre-infection memory held some responding clones, suggesting pre-existing cross-reactive T cells responded.

TCRdb processed the 5' RACE reads anew with MiXCR; each CDR3 protein has one entry. Of some 300,000 distinct CDR3 sequences detected, about 20% appear once; the ten largest clones hold around 20%. Notes on this clonotype: Its specificity is not known.

Germline CDR1 is SGDLS and CDR2 is YYNGEE. Trimming at V came to 3 bases and at J to 7 bases, leaving 14 bases not matched to a gene. The CDR3 consists of 16 residues. The sequencing sample was made of PBMCs or a T cell subset sorted from them (not recorded which). The chain carries TRBV9 and TRBJ1-2, with TRBD1 identical over 8 bases. The sequence derives from a man aged 18 to 35 who had mild COVID-19 (a few samples of this study predate the infection). Cell type and time point are not known. The CDR3: CASSATGAHSVSGYTF. For the CDR3, the DNA is TGTGCCAGCAGCGCGACAGGGGCCCACTCTGTATCTGGCTACACCTTC.